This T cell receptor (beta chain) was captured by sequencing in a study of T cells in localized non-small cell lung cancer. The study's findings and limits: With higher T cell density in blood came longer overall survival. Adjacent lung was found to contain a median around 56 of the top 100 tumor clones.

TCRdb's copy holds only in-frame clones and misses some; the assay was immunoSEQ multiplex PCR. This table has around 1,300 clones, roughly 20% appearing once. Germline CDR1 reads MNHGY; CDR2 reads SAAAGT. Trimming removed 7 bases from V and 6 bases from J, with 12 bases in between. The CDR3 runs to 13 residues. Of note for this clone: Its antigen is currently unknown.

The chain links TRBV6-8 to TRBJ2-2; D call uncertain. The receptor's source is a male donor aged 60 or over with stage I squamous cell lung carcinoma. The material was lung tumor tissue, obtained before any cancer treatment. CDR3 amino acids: CASKQRAAGELFF. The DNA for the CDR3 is TGTGCCAGCAAACAACGGGCCGCCGGGGAGCTGTTTTTT.